The 22 T cell receptor beta chains below all came from one sample that was sequenced in a study of cytomegalovirus exposure and HLA in healthy donors. Only in-frame clones appear in the TCRdb table, and some are missing; sequencing was by immunoSEQ multiplex PCR. This table has approximately 220,000 clones, 85% to 95% appearing once. Sequences were obtained from PBMCs. These TCRs come from a young woman in good health and CMV-seronegative.

The chain employs TRBV4-2 and TRBJ2-2; tentative D call: TRBD2 (6 bases). The CDR3 contains 16 residues. V dropped 4 bases and J dropped 0 bases, with 12 bases sitting between them. CDR1 is LGHNA, CDR2 YNFKEQ, per germline. CDR3 region: CASSPLSGANTGELFF. The DNA for the CDR3 is TGTGCCAGCAGCCCCCTCTCGGGGGCGAACACCGGGGAGCTGTTTTTT.

The V call is TRBV5-6, the J call TRBJ1-4; 11 bases fit TRBD1. Germline V lookup: CDR1 SGHDT, CDR2 YYEEEE. V dropped 0 bases and J dropped 6; count of bases not matched to a gene: 4. The CDR3 extends over 16 amino acids. CDR3 sequence reads: CASSLGPGQGDEKLFF. CDR3 in DNA: TGTGCCAGCAGCTTGGGGCCGGGACAGGGGGATGAAAAACTGTTTTTT.

This rearrangement joins TRBV18 to TRBJ1-1; 7 nucleotides match TRBD1. CDR3 length: 15 amino acids. V lost 2 bases, J lost 1 base, and 4 bases stayed unmatched. Per the germline V gene, CDR1 is KGHSH and CDR2 is LQKENI. The CDR3, as DNA: TGTGCCAGCTCACCAACAGGGGCTCCGAACACTGAAGCTTTCTTT. It encodes CASSPTGAPNTEAFF.

J is TRBJ2-5 and V is TRBV6-6; 15 bases are a match to TRBD2. Germline V gene sequence: CDR1 MNHNY, CDR2 SVGAGI (reference sequence). The CDR3 contains 16 residues. V trimming: 4 bases; J trimming: 4 bases; junction bases outside the gene matches: 4. Here the CDR3 DNA reads TGTGCCAGCAGTTCCTGGACTAGCGGGGGGGGAGAGACCCAGTACTTC. Amino acids: CASSSWTSGGGETQYF.

The gene calls are TRBV5-1 and TRBJ2-5, with D possibly matching TRBD1 (5 bases). The germline CDR1 and CDR2 sequences are SGHRS and YFSETQ. The ends were cut back, 0 bases at V and 5 bases at J, with 17 bases in the middle. CDR3 length: 16 amino acids. In nucleotides, the CDR3 is TGCGCCAGCAGCTTGGTTGGGGCCAACACAAGGGAGACCCAGTACTTC. Translated, it gives CASSLVGANTRETQYF.

This chain's CDR3 is CASSSTSGSFGEQFF. Here the CDR3 DNA reads TGTGCCAGCAGTTCCACTAGCGGGAGTTTTGGTGAGCAGTTCTTC. The chain has TRBV2 and TRBJ2-1, with TRBD2 matching over 11 bases. The J segment lost 9 bases and the V segment lost 5 bases, leaving 9 bases of the junction unmatched. Germline CDR1 reads SNHLY; CDR2 reads FYNNEI. The CDR3 runs to 15 residues.

This rearrangement joins TRBV5-6 to TRBJ2-5, with 8 bases matching TRBD2. Germline trimming cut 0 bases from V and 2 bases from J; bases unmatched to any gene: 6. CDR3 size: 16 residues. Germline V gene data show CDR1 as SGHDT and CDR2 as YYEEEE. CDR3: CASSLDNGRGQETQYF. The CDR3 DNA is TGTGCCAGCAGCTTGGATAACGGGAGGGGTCAAGAGACCCAGTACTTC.

The chain is built from TRBV11-3 and TRBJ2-7, with 7 bases aligning to TRBD1. This CDR3 region has 14 residues. Trimming cost V 5 bases and J 0 bases; bases outside gene matches: 4. Per the germline V gene, CDR1 is SGHNT and CDR2 is YENEEA. CDR3 region: CASSQGDSSYEQYF. Here the CDR3 DNA reads TGTGCCAGCAGCCAAGGGGACAGCTCCTACGAGCAGTACTTC.

The chain joins TRBV27 to TRBJ2-7, with D perhaps matching TRBD2 (5 bases). The CDR3 consists of 15 residues. Germline-derived CDR1 and CDR2 are MNHEY and SMNVEV (reference sequence). V was shortened by 0 bases and J by 4 bases, with 13 bases between the two germline ends. CDR3 region: CASSLSLGETYEQYF. The CDR3 nucleotides read TGTGCCAGCAGTTTATCTCTGGGAGAAACGTACGAGCAGTACTTC.

The J gene is TRBJ2-5, the V gene TRBV5-8, with 11 positions matching TRBD1. There are 15 residues in the CDR3. Losses at the gene ends were 4 bases for V and 4 bases for J; bases not matched to a gene: 6. The V gene's germline CDR1 is SGHTS and CDR2 YDEGEE. The CDR3 is CASSVGQGARETQYF. CDR3 nucleotides: TGTGCCAGCAGCGTTGGACAGGGGGCTCGAGAGACCCAGTACTTC.

The chain carries TRBV7-9 and TRBJ2-7, with a tentative D call TRBD1 (5 bases). CDR3 length equals 14 residues. V dropped 6 bases and J dropped 2 bases, with 14 bases sitting between them. Germline values: CDR1 SEHNR, CDR2 FQNEAQ (reference sequence). This CDR3 reads CASSLPGAAYEQYF. The CDR3 DNA reads as TGTGCCAGCAGTTTACCTGGGGCGGCCTACGAGCAGTACTTC.

The chain links TRBV28 to TRBJ2-1; D might be TRBD2 (6 bases). V lost 3 bases and J 0 bases, leaving 9 bases between the germline ends. Germline loops: CDR1 MDHEN, CDR2 SYDVKM. CDR3 length equals 15 residues. This CDR3 reads CASSLGGNSYNEQFF. DNA of the CDR3: TGTGCCAGCAGTTTGGGCGGGAACTCCTACAATGAGCAGTTCTTC.

The chain is built from TRBV6-5 and TRBJ2-1, with 8 bases lining up with TRBD1. Per the germline V gene, CDR1 is MNHEY and CDR2 is SVGAGI. The CDR3 length is 15 residues. V was pared by 6 bases and J by 10 bases, with 14 bases of the junction left unmatched. The DNA of the CDR3 is TGTGCCAGCAGGCCCACAACAGGGGGGCGCTGGGAGCAGTTCTTC. Its protein product is CASRPTTGGRWEQFF.

The rearrangement joins TRBV29-1 to TRBJ1-3, with 7 bases that match TRBD1. CDR3 size: 16 residues. V shed 6 bases and J 2 bases; nucleotides not matched to a gene: 13. CDR1 SQVTM and CDR2 ANQGSEA come from the germline V gene. The DNA of the CDR3 is TGCAGCGTCGCGAAGACAGGGACGCTGGCTGGAAACACCATATATTTT. It yields the protein CSVAKTGTLAGNTIYF.

This chain uses TRBV6-4 with TRBJ1-1; D might be TRBD1 (5 bases). The germline V and J ends were trimmed by 9 bases and 4 bases, with 18 bases remaining between them. The CDR3 is made up of 14 amino acids. Germline V lookup: CDR1 MRHNA, CDR2 SNTAGT. This CDR3 reads CASSPSGFSTEAFF. CDR3 nucleotides: TGTGCCAGTTCTCCCTCAGGGTTCAGCACTGAAGCTTTCTTT.

J is TRBJ1-4 and V is TRBV7-9, with D tentatively TRBD1 (6 bases). The germline V and J ends were trimmed by 8 bases and 4 bases, with 8 bases remaining between them. The CDR3 extends over 12 amino acids. Germline CDR1 SEHNR, CDR2 FQNEAQ (reference sequence). The CDR3 bases are TGTGCCAGCTCGGACAGTAATGAAAAACTGTTTTTT. This translates into CASSDSNEKLFF.

This sequence joins TRBV7-2 and TRBJ2-7; no definite D call. The CDR3 contains 14 residues. Germline assignment: CDR1 SGHTA and CDR2 FQGNSA. V dropped 3 bases and J dropped 0 bases, with 9 bases sitting between them. The chain's CDR3 is CASSLAERSYEQYF. The DNA of the CDR3 is TGTGCCAGCAGCTTGGCGGAGCGCTCCTACGAGCAGTACTTC. The variable domain in full, with the rest retrieved from reference TRBV7-2 and TRBJ2-7, is GAGVSQSPSNKVTEKGKDVELRCDPISGHTALYWYRQSLGQGLEFLIYFQGNSAPDKSGLPSDRFSAERTGGSVSTLTIQRTQQEDSAVYLCASSLAERSYEQYFGPGTRLTVT.

The CDR3 here is CAWIRGRGYTF. The DNA for the CDR3 is TGTGCCTGGATCCGAGGAAGGGGATACACCTTC. The chain recombines TRBV30 with TRBJ1-2, with a weak D call TRBD1 (5 bases). With 4 bases removed from V and 11 bases from J, the gap between germline ends came to 14 bases. Germline CDR1 reads GTSNPN; CDR2 reads SVGIG (reference sequence). This CDR3 is 11 amino acids long.

V usage is TRBV9 and J usage is TRBJ2-1; 9 bases align to TRBD2. This CDR3 region has 15 residues. V lost 3 bases and J lost 4; bases outside the gene matches: 5. Germline V lookup: CDR1 SGDLS, CDR2 YYNGEE. The CDR3 loop reads CASSAGTSLYNEQFF. The CDR3 DNA sequence: TGTGCCAGCAGCGCCGGGACTAGCCTTTACAATGAGCAGTTCTTC.

The rearrangement uses TRBV4-1 and TRBJ1-1; D might be TRBD1 (6 bases). The CDR3 extends over 17 amino acids. Trimming removed 4 bases from V and 0 bases from J, with 18 bases in between. Germline-derived CDR1 and CDR2 are MGHRA and YSYEKL. CDR3 protein: CASSPRQTGSLNTEAFF. CDR3 bases: TGCGCCAGCAGCCCCCGTCAGACAGGCAGCCTGAACACTGAAGCTTTCTTT.

This chain connects TRBV2 to TRBJ1-3; tentatively, D is TRBD1 (5 bases). Germline CDR1 reads SNHLY; CDR2 reads FYNNEI. V dropped 4 bases and J dropped 3 bases, with 10 bases sitting between them. The CDR3 sequence is 14 residues long. This chain's CDR3 is CASSARTIGNTIYF. In nucleotides, the CDR3 is TGTGCCAGCAGTGCTCGGACAATTGGAAACACCATATATTTT.

The chain combines TRBV30 with TRBJ2-1, with D tentatively TRBD2 (5 bases). The germline V gene has CDR1 GTSNPN and CDR2 SVGIG (reference sequence). With 2 bases removed from V and 9 bases from J, the gap between germline ends came to 14 bases. This CDR3 is 13 amino acids long. As DNA, the CDR3 is TGTGCCTGGAGTAGCGGCTCCGGTGGTGAGCAGTTCTTC. Amino acid sequence: CAWSSGSGGEQFF.